This T cell receptor beta chain was obtained from a study of long-term antiretroviral therapy in people with HIV. From germline, CDR1 is SEHNR and CDR2 FQNEAQ (reference sequence). The CDR3 totals 15 residues. The V and J ends lost 5 bases and 2 bases, in that order; junction bases with no gene match: 6. A v3.0 immunoSEQ assay was performed at survey level. Some clones are missing from TCRdb's copy, which holds only in-frame ones; the method was immunoSEQ multiplex PCR. The sample carries 35,000 to 40,000 clones, 85% to 95% recorded once. The clonotype comes from a woman between 50 and 59 years old with HIV. The rearrangement links TRBV7-9 to TRBJ1-3, with TRBD1 identical over 7 bases. The input for sequencing was unsorted PBMCs, taken 4.1 years after starting antiretroviral therapy. CDR3 residues: CASSPRGEAGNTIYF. Written as DNA, the CDR3 is TGTGCCAGCAGCCCCAGGGGGGAGGCTGGAAACACCATATATTTT.